These 22 T cell receptor beta chains were all obtained from the same sample, sequenced in a study of T cell repertoires in cytomegalovirus infection. TCRdb re-called the reads with MiXCR, one entry per CDR3 protein. The sample shows about 700,000 distinct CDR3 sequences, around 31% of them seen only once. No antigen has been assigned to these receptors. The sequencing here drew on cultured PBMCs, taken from culture after CMV antigen stimulation. These receptors came from a human donor in good health (CMV status not recorded). Some clones in this sample may be carry-over from other donors' samples.

The genes are TRBV29-1 and TRBJ1-5; maybe TRBD1 (6 bases). V lost 4 bases to trimming and J lost 2 bases, with 9 bases between them. Germline V gene data show CDR1 as SQVTM and CDR2 as ANQGSEA. The CDR3 totals 13 residues. CDR3 sequence (DNA): TGCAGCGTTGCACACAGGGGCAATCAGCCCCAGCATTTT. It codes for CSVAHRGNQPQHF.

This rearrangement joins TRBV6-5 to TRBJ2-7; 7 bases line up with TRBD1. Germline loops: CDR1 MNHEY, CDR2 SVGAGI. The CDR3 consists of 14 residues. V shed 2 bases, J shed 3 bases, and the junction held 4 bases outside the gene matches. The CDR3 region is CASSYAHRGYEQYF. The CDR3 DNA reads TGTGCCAGCAGTTACGCTCACAGGGGCTACGAGCAGTACTTC.

This clonotype appeared a few times. The chain is built from TRBV5-6 and TRBJ2-7, with D tentatively TRBD1 (6 bases). V lost 0 bases, J lost 2 bases, and 15 bases lay in between. From germline, CDR1 is SGHDT and CDR2 YYEEEE. This CDR3 contains 16 residues. The CDR3 loop reads CASSLAWQGPTYEQYF. For the CDR3, the DNA is TGTGCCAGCAGCTTGGCCTGGCAGGGGCCGACCTACGAGCAGTACTTC.

Only a few counts were recorded for this clonotype. V gene TRBV6-5 combines with J gene TRBJ2-3, with 10 bases fitting TRBD1. CDR3 length: 18 residues. Germline V gene data show CDR1 as MNHEY and CDR2 as SVGAGI. Trimming took 0 bases from V and 5 from J; bases not matched to a gene: 11. The CDR3 nucleotides read TGTGCCAGCAGTTACTCTGCATCCGGGACAGGGGATATAGATACGCAGTATTTT. It specifies CASSYSASGTGDIDTQYF.

The V and J genes are TRBV2 and TRBJ2-3; 12 positions agree with TRBD2. CDR1 SNHLY and CDR2 FYNNEI come from the germline V gene. The CDR3 runs to 13 residues. V was pared by 8 bases and J by 5 bases, with 2 bases of the junction left unmatched. The CDR3 DNA reads TGTGCCAGCCTAGCGGGGGGGGGAGATACGCAGTATTTT. This encodes CASLAGGGDTQYF. Filled out from reference TRBV2 and TRBJ2-3, the complete variable domain reads EPEVTQTPSHQVTQMGQEVILRCVPISNHLYFYWYRQILGQKVEFLVSFYNNEISEKSEIFDDQFSVERPDGSNFTLKIRSTKLEDSAMYFCASLAGGGDTQYFGPGTRLTVL.

This clonotype appeared many times. The chain couples TRBV6-6 to TRBJ1-1; possible D gene TRBD1, 5 bases. This CDR3 comprises 16 residues. In germline, CDR1 is MNHNY, CDR2 SVGAGI (reference sequence). V was cut by 2 bases and J by 0 bases, with 13 bases left in between. CDR3 bases: TGTGCCAGCAGTTACCCACCGGGACGGATGAACACTGAAGCTTTCTTT. Translating it yields CASSYPPGRMNTEAFF.

The V call is TRBV5-6, the J call TRBJ2-5; the D gene is possibly TRBD1 (8 bases). V was clipped by 4 bases and J by 4 bases, with 14 bases between them. There are 14 residues in the CDR3. The germline V gene encodes CDR1 SGHDT and CDR2 YYEEEE. DNA for the CDR3: TGTGCCAGCAGCCCACAGGGGGGGGCAGAGACCCAGTACTTC. As protein: CASSPQGGAETQYF.

J is TRBJ2-5 and V is TRBV11-2, with D hard to call. This CDR3 spans 14 amino acids. V lost 2 bases and J lost 7, with 14 bases in between. Germline assignment: CDR1 SGHAT and CDR2 FQNNGV. CDR3 DNA sequence: TGTGCCAGCAGCTTACGCGGTCAAAAGGGGACCCAGTACTTC. Its protein product is CASSLRGQKGTQYF.

This sequence joins TRBV28 and TRBJ1-1; 8 nucleotides line up with TRBD1. Germline V CDR1 and CDR2: MDHEN, SYDVKM. This CDR3 spans 16 amino acids. The V segment lost 5 bases and the J segment 0 bases; nucleotides outside the gene matches: 8. DNA of the CDR3: TGTGCCAGCAGTCCGGCAGGGGGCGTCATGAACACTGAAGCTTTCTTT. Its translation: CASSPAGGVMNTEAFF.

This clonotype was counted a few times. The chain employs TRBV6-6 and TRBJ2-7; 7 positions match TRBD1. Germline V CDR1 and CDR2: MNHNY, SVGAGI (reference sequence). The V gene end was trimmed by 6 bases and the J gene end by 6 bases; junction bases not matched to a gene: 5. The CDR3 length is 12 residues. The CDR3 loop is CASSRDRVEQYF. CDR3 sequence (DNA): TGTGCCAGCAGCCGCGACAGGGTCGAGCAGTACTTC.

The V gene is TRBV10-2, the J gene TRBJ2-5; D is possibly TRBD2 (5 bases). Germline V gene lookup returns CDR1 WSHSY and CDR2 SAAADI. Trimming pared 8 bases from V and 5 bases from J, leaving 12 bases between. The CDR3 runs 12 residues. CDR3 coding DNA: TGCGCCAGCGAAGGGCCGGGGGAGACCCAGTACTTC. Translated, it gives CASEGPGETQYF.

The sample holds a few counts of this clonotype. The chain links TRBV27 to TRBJ2-3; D is perhaps TRBD1 (6 bases). CDR3 size: 15 residues. The V end was cut by 3 bases, the J end by 2 bases, with 12 bases between. Germline V gene lookup returns CDR1 MNHEY and CDR2 SMNVEV (reference sequence). The DNA of the CDR3 is TGTGCCAGCAGTTTTGGGGGCCGAGTCACAGATACGCAGTATTTT. Translating it yields CASSFGGRVTDTQYF.

As for this clonotype: A read error may be the cause here, since a much bigger clone is one base away. This chain's CDR3 is CASNLVQVAYEQYF. The CDR3 DNA reads as TGTGCCAGCAACTTAGTTCAGGTCGCCTACGAGCAGTACTTC. The chain links TRBV7-2 to TRBJ2-7; no clear D. The germline V gene encodes CDR1 SGHTA and CDR2 FQGNSA. There are 14 residues in the CDR3.

This clonotype was recorded a few times. V and J are TRBV6-2 or TRBV6-3 and TRBJ2-3, with TRBD2 identical over 9 bases. In germline, CDR1 is MNHEY, CDR2 SVGEGT. V shed 1 base and J 1 base; nucleotides not matched to a gene: 0. This CDR3 comprises 15 residues. CDR3 protein: CASSYWTSGTDTQYF. CDR3 coding DNA: TGTGCCAGCAGTTACTGGACTAGCGGCACAGATACGCAGTATTTT.

This clonotype was seen at least ten times. In DNA, the CDR3 is TGTGCCAGCAGCTTAGGGAACGAAAAACTGTTTTTT. Amino acid sequence: CASSLGNEKLFF. The chain has TRBV7-8 and TRBJ1-4, with D unresolved. Between the trimmed V and J ends, which lost 1 base and 8 bases, there was a span of 5 bases. Germline loops: CDR1 SGHVS, CDR2 FQNEAQ. The CDR3 is 12 residues long. The full variable domain, completed using reference TRBV7-8 and TRBJ1-4, is GAGVSQSPRYKVAKRGQDVALRCDPISGHVSLFWYQQALGQGPEFLTYFQNEAQLDKSGLPSDRFFAERPEGSVSTLKIQRTQQEDSAVYLCASSLGNEKLFFGSGTQLSVL.

This clonotype has a handful of counts. The CDR3 is CASSLAGTYSNQPQHF. The CDR3 nucleotides read TGTGCCAGCAGTTTAGCGGGCACCTATAGCAATCAGCCCCAGCATTTT. This chain uses TRBV12-3 or TRBV12-4 with TRBJ1-5; D is ambiguous. V lost 0 bases to trimming and J lost 0 bases, with 9 bases between them. CDR3 length equals 16 residues.

This clonotype was seen a handful of times. This sequence joins TRBV7-2 and TRBJ1-1, with D uncertain. CDR1 and CDR2 from the germline V gene are SGHTA and FQGNSA. The CDR3 sequence is 15 residues long. Deletions cut 5 bases from V and 0 bases from J, with 13 bases between. Written as DNA, the CDR3 is TGTGCCAGCAGCATCTTGGGCAGATTGAACACTGAAGCTTTCTTT. Its translation is CASSILGRLNTEAFF.

This clonotype has just a few counts. This rearrangement joins TRBV7-2 to TRBJ2-7; TRBD1 or TRBD2 may be the D gene (6 bases each). Trimming pared 7 bases from V and 4 bases from J, leaving 11 bases between. The germline gives CDR1 SGHTA, CDR2 FQGNSA. There are 12 residues in the CDR3. CDR3 in amino acids: CASKGGSYEQYF. As DNA, the CDR3 is TGTGCCAGCAAGGGGGGATCGTACGAGCAGTACTTC.

This clonotype has more than one count but fewer than ten. Germline is not matched at one junction end, which may reflect a read error. The chain has TRBV19 and TRBJ1-5; 9 bases are a match to TRBD1. Germline V gives CDR1 LNHDA, CDR2 SQIVND (reference sequence). CDR3 length equals 16 residues. CDR3 region: CASKDRGINSKQPQHF. CDR3 nucleotides: TGTGCCAGTAAAGACAGGGGGATTAATAGCAAGCAGCCCCAGCATTTT.

The rearrangement uses TRBV7-2 and TRBJ2-1; 7 positions match TRBD2. V shed 3 bases, J shed 0 bases, and the junction held 8 bases outside the gene matches. The CDR3 is made up of 17 amino acids. Germline values: CDR1 SGHTA, CDR2 FQGNSA. The CDR3 DNA reads TGTGCCAGCAGCTTTTGGTCGCGGGGGTACTCCTACAATGAGCAGTTCTTC. It codes for CASSFWSRGYSYNEQFF.

V gene TRBV12-3 or TRBV12-4 combines with J gene TRBJ1-3; weak D call: TRBD1 (6 bases). CDR3 length: 16 residues. V shed 8 bases and J shed 0 bases, with 17 bases lying between them. The CDR3 sequence: CASDGRQVPSGNTIYF. In DNA, the CDR3 is TGTGCCAGCGATGGGAGACAGGTCCCCTCTGGAAACACCATATATTTT.

This clonotype has just a few counts. The CDR3 bases are TGTGCCAGCAGTGAAAAGAGCTCCTATAATTCACCCCTCCACTTT. This encodes CASSEKSSYNSPLHF. This chain joins TRBV6-1 and TRBJ1-6, with D uncertain. Trimming left V 2 bases short and J 0 bases short, with 5 bases between. Germline V lookup: CDR1 MNHNS, CDR2 SASEGT. This CDR3 has 15 amino acids.